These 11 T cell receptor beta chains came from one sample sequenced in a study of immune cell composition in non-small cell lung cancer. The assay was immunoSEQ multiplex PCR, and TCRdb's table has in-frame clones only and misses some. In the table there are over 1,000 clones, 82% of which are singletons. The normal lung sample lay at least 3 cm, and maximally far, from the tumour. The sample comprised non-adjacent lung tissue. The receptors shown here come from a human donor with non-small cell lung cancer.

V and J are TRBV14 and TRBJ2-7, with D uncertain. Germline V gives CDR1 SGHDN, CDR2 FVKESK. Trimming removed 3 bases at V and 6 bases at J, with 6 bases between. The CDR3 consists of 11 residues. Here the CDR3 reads CASSHLSEQYF. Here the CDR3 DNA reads TGTGCCAGCAGCCATCTGAGCGAGCAGTACTTC.

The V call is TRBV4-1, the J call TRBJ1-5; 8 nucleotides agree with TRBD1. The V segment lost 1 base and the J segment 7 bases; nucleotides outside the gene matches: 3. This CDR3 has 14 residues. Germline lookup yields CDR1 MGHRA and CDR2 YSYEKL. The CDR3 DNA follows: TGCGCCAGCAGCCAAGGGGGGACAGGACAGCCCCAGCATTTT. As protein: CASSQGGTGQPQHF.

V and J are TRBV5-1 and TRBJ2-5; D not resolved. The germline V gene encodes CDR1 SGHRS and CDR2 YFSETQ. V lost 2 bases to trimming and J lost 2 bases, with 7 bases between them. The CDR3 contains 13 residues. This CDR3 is CASSFLLQETQYF. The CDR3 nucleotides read TGCGCCAGCAGCTTTTTACTACAAGAGACCCAGTACTTC.

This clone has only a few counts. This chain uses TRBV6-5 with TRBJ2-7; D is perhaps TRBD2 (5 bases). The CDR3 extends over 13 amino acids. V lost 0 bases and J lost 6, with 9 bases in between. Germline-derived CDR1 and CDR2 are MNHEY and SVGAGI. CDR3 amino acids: CASSYSRASEQYF. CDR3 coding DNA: TGTGCCAGCAGTTACTCGAGGGCTAGCGAGCAGTACTTC.

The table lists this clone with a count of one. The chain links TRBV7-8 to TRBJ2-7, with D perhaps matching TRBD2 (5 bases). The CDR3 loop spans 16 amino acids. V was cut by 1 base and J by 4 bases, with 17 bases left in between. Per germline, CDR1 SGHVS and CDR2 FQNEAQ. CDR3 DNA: TGTGCCAGCAGCTTAGTGAGCGGAAATCGGGTTTACGAGCAGTACTTC. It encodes CASSLVSGNRVYEQYF.

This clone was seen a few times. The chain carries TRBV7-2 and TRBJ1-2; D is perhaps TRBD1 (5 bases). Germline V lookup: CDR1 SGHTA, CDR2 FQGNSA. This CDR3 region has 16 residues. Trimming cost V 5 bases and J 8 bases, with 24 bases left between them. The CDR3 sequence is CASSQPTQGRGGGYTF. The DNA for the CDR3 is TGTGCCAGCAGCCAACCGACCCAGGGCCGCGGTGGAGGCTACACCTTC.

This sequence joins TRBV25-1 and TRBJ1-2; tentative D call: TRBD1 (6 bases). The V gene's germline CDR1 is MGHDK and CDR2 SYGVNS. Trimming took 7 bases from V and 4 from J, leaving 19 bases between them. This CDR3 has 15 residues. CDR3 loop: CASTNADQGTYGYTF. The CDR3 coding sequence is TGTGCCAGCACGAACGCCGATCAGGGGACCTATGGCTACACCTTC.

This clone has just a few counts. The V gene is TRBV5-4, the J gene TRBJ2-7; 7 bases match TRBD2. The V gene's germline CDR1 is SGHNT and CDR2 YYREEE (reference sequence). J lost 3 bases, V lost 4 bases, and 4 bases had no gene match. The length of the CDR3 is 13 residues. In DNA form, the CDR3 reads TGTGCCAGCAGCCTGGGGGGGGACTACGAGCAGTACTTC. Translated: CASSLGGDYEQYF.

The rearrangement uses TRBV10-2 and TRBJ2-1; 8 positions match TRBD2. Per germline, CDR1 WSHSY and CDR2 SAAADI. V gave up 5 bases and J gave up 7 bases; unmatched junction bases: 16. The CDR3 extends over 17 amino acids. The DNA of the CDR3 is TGCGCCAGCAGTCCCCTCGATTACGGCGGGGGGAGGAATGAGCAGTTCTTC. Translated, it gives CASSPLDYGGGRNEQFF.

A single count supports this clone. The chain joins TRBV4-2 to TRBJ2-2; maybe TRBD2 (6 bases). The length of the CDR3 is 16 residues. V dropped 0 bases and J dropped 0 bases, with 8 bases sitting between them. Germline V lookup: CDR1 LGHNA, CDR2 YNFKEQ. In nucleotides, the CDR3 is TGTGCCAGCAGCCAAGACCGGGGGACGAACACCGGGGAGCTGTTTTTT. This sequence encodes CASSQDRGTNTGELFF.

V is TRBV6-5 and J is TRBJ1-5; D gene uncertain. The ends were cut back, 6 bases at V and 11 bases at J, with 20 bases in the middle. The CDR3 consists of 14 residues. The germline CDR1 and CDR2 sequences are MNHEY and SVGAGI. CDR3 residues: CASSPFNAGEAQHF. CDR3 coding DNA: TGTGCCAGCAGCCCCTTTAATGCGGGTGAGGCCCAGCATTTT.